This T cell receptor (beta chain) was sequenced for a study of pediatric ulcerative colitis (dated by TCRdb to the late 2010s). Regarding the research as a whole: From 8 to 10 newly diagnosed, treatment-naive pediatric ulcerative colitis patients and a few non-IBD control children, paired blood and rectal samples were collected. Overall study outcomes, separate from this receptor: Blood-derived T cells may have been included in the rectal pinch biopsies, particularly in patients with overt colitis. A couple of rectal CDR3 clonotypes turned up in every ulcerative colitis patient but in none of the controls. Because repertoires were derived from total lymphocyte DNA, patterns in rare subsets such as regulatory T cells may not have been reflected. Features of the rectal repertoire distinguished controls, mild-moderate colitis patients and acute severe colitis patients, and in acute severe colitis rectal diversity was lower because of clonal expansions. Clonal overlap between a subject's own blood and rectum was significantly greater in ulcerative colitis patients than in controls, which suggests more T cell trafficking to inflamed tissue. For technical reasons, the blood samples of two patients yielded substantially fewer templates, so those samples were excluded from the blood-rectal overlap analysis. With only four individuals, the healthy control group was small.

During colonoscopy, one to two pinch biopsies were obtained from the rectum for research. The control children had a colonoscopy because IBD was suspected, showed normal endoscopy both macroscopically and histologically, and did not receive an IBD diagnosis during the next year. Rectal biopsies were digested with proteinase K before DNA isolation. The Wizard kit (Promega) was used to extract genomic DNA from the blood and intestinal samples. V ends up 5 bases short and J 8 bases short, with an unmatched junction base count of 9. Looking up the germline V gene yields CDR1 SGDLS and CDR2 YYNGEE. Counted from cysteine to phenylalanine, this CDR3 has 15 amino acids. Only the CDR3 DNA is retained, 45 bases long and in frame from the first base. Using the immunoSEQ TRB Survey service, rearranged CDR3 beta regions were amplified from genomic DNA with multiplex V and J primers. To keep sequencing depth equal across samples, survey-level depth of up to 500,000 reads per sample was applied. Libraries were purified and pooled, and sequencing was performed on Illumina technology. The paper's data handling went like this. immunoSEQ online tools were used for productive clonality, sample overlap, pairwise scatters, CDR3 beta length, V/D/J gene usage and productiveness. Calculated diversity was the number of unique rearrangements divided by total templates times 100; Shannon and Simpson indices were also computed. For principal component analysis, Z-score normalized data were analyzed with the R prcomp function and the ggbiplot package. Morisita's index was used to quantify the clonal overlap between blood and rectum within each subject. In its TCRdb copy, this immuneACCESS table keeps in-frame sequences only and misses some clones. Where compared with another copy, unresolved V genes explain less than half of these, and the others have no known cause. V and J calls and clone size are as listed in that table; D and trimming were resolved from the DNA. Across this sample there are about 11,000 clones, with about four fifths seen only once. About 3.8% of the sample lies in the top ten.

Concerning this clone itself: No cognate antigen has been identified for it. Base qualities are not at hand, and no much larger clone is one base apart.

This sequence was found in a girl between 5 and 17 years old who was a control in a study of pediatric ulcerative colitis. The V and J segments used are TRBV9 and TRBJ2-5, and 13 junctional nucleotides match TRBD2. What was sequenced was gut tissue. The DNA is as follows: TGTGCCAGCAGAGCCTTTGGACTAGCGGGAGACACCCAGTACTTC. This codes for CASRAFGLAGDTQYF.